This T cell receptor (beta chain) was identified during a study of tissue T cells after allogeneic stem cell transplantation. Regarding the study as a whole: Anatomically similar tissues had similar TCR repertoires within each patient.

The data were produced by immunoSEQ multiplex PCR, yet TCRdb's version contains in-frame clones alone and is incomplete. There are about 1,000 clones in the sample; about 60% occur only once, and about 15% lies in the top ten. The V and J ends lost 6 bases and 5 bases, in that order; junction bases with no gene match: 0. There are 13 residues in the CDR3. Germline CDR1 KGHPV, CDR2 FQNQEV (reference sequence). To note about this clone: Its antigen is unknown. The listed genes are named as in mouse. The read falls 1 residue short of the CDR3 end, and the missing part is taken from the germline J gene.

Time point denoted: mouse harvest day 7 after allogeneic transplant. Each mouse received 10^7 T-cell-depleted marrow cells plus 10^6 splenic CD5+ T cells by tail vein. Tissues came from B6→BALB/c major-mismatch GVHD mice at day 7 or 14. V usage is TRBV26 and J usage is TRBJ2-5; TRBD2 matches 12 bases. Sequencing was carried out using liver tissue. This receptor was obtained from a female BALB/c mouse given C57BL/6 T cells with graft-versus-host disease after an allogeneic hematopoietic cell transplant. This CDR3 reads CASRTGGADTQYF. The CDR3 DNA, read in part, is TGTGCCAGCAGGACTGGGGGGGCAGACACCCAGTAC.